This T cell receptor beta chain was found in a study of cytomegalovirus exposure and HLA in healthy donors. Study-level findings and limits: Researchers reported in a later analysis that a missense DCLRE1C variant was tied to TCR beta V- and J-gene trimming.

Concerning this clone: Its specificity is not known.

Trimming pared 1 base from V and 3 bases from J, leaving 6 bases between. This CDR3 is built from 14 residues. Germline lookup yields CDR1 SGHDN and CDR2 FVKESK. PCR amplification relied on 60 Vbeta primers (plus 13 Jbeta primers). The protocol was immunoSEQ multiplex PCR, while the TCRdb copy is restricted to in-frame clones and leaves out a portion. The profile covers about 95,000 clones, with roughly three quarters appearing a single time and about 5% taken by the ten largest. The sequenced material came from PBMCs. The chain uses TRBV14 and TRBJ2-2, with D unresolved. This receptor was taken from a woman between 35 and 50 years old in good health and CMV-seronegative. Here the CDR3 DNA reads TGTGCCAGCAGCCAAGCGGGTTACACCGGGGAGCTGTTTTTT. Translation: CASSQAGYTGELFF.